This TCR beta chain is drawn from a study of blood T cells in healthy people across ages. Primers used in a second PCR of about 6 to 11 cycles were a sample-barcoded 5' primer and a J-beta primer mix. MiXCR, applied by TCRdb to the 5' RACE reads, yields one record per CDR3 protein. The top ten clones hold under 20% of a sample with hundreds of thousands of distinct CDR3 sequences, about 42% of them seen once. This CDR3 has 15 residues. Deletions cut 0 bases from V and 6 bases from J, with 14 bases between. Germline values: CDR1 MNHEY, CDR2 SVGAGI. Specimen: blood. The sequence derives from a man aged 60-69 years in good health. The chain employs TRBV6-5 and TRBJ1-1, with unresolved D. The CDR3 loop reads CASSYSRLISAEAFF. In nucleotides, the CDR3 is TGTGCCAGCAGTTACTCGAGACTAATTTCAGCTGAAGCTTTCTTT.